The present T cell receptor beta chain was sequenced within a study of cytomegalovirus exposure and HLA in healthy donors. Study observations and caveats: The authors confirmed in vitro that a few CMV-associated chains were specific for CMV antigens. High sensitivity and specificity were reportedly achieved when the classifier diagnosed cytomegalovirus status.

With respect to this clone: The antigen remains undetermined.

Measured with immunoSEQ multiplex PCR; TCRdb has only the in-frame clones, and not every one. The data contain approximately 300,000 clones, 86% of them singletons. Trimming took off 5 bases at V and 7 bases at J, with 18 bases between the two ends. Germline lookup yields CDR1 KGHSH and CDR2 LQKENI. This CDR3 is 14 amino acids long. This receptor was obtained from a woman aged 18-30 years in good health and CMV-seronegative. The source material was PBMCs. This chain links TRBV18 with TRBJ2-7; D is unresolved. The DNA of the CDR3 is TGTGCCAGCTCAGGGCAGGCCTTAGGTAGAGAGCAGTACTTC. Residues: CASSGQALGREQYF.